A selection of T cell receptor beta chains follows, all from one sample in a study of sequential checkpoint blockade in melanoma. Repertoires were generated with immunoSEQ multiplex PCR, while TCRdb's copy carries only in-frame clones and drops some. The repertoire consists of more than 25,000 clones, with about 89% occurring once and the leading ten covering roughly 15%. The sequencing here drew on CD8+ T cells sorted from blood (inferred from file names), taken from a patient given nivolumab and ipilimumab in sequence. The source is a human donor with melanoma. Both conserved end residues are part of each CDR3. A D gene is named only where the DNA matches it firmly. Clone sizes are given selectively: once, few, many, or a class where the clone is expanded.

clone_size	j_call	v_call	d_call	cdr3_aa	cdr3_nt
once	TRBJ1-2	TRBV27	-	CASSLQGDGYTF	TGTGCCAGCAGTTTACAGGGTGATGGCTACACCTTC
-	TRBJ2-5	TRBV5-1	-	CASSLGSEETQYF	TGCGCCAGCAGCTTGGGGAGCGAAGAGACCCAGTACTTC
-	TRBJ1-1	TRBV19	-	CASSLTELMNTEAFF	TGTGCCAGTAGTCTCACAGAGCTCATGAACACTGAAGCTTTCTTT
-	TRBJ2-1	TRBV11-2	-	CASTIFRGAYNEQFF	TGTGCCAGCACCATTTTCCGGGGGGCTTACAATGAGCAGTTCTTC
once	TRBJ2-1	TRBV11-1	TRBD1	CASSLLGQGSDNEQFF	TGTGCCAGCAGCTTACTAGGACAGGGCAGTGACAATGAGCAGTTCTTC
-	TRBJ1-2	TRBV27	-	CASSSKRTANYGYTF	TGTGCCAGCAGTTCCAAGCGGACAGCTAACTATGGCTACACCTTC
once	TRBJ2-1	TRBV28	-	CASSRNRGISYNEQFF	TGTGCCAGCAGTCGAAATAGGGGAATTTCCTACAATGAGCAGTTCTTC
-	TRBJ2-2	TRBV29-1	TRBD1	CSAVRTGDFTGELFF	TGCAGCGCTGTTAGGACAGGGGACTTCACCGGGGAGCTGTTTTTT
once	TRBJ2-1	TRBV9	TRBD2	CASSVETGGPYNEQFF	TGTGCCAGTAGCGTAGAGACGGGAGGGCCCTACAATGAGCAGTTCTTC
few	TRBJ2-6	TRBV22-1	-	CPGRSARKRTSRANVLTF	TGTCCTGGGAGATCAGCCCGAAAGCGAACAAGTCGGGCCAACGTCCTGACTTTC
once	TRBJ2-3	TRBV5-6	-	CASSLGGHTQYF	TGTGCCAGCAGCTTGGGTGGGCATACGCAGTATTTT
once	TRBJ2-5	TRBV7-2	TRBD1	CASSSGQEETQYF	TGTGCCAGCAGCTCGGGACAGGAGGAGACCCAGTACTTC
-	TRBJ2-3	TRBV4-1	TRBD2	CASSQGTSGGPDTQYF	TGCGCCAGCAGCCAAGGGACTAGCGGGGGGCCAGATACGCAGTATTTT
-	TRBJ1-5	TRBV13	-	CASSLRRDLTQHF	TGTGCCAGCAGCTTAAGGCGGGATCTAACCCAGCATTTT
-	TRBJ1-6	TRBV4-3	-	CASSKGGELWSPLHF	TGCGCCAGCAGCAAGGGGGGGGAATTATGGTCACCCCTCCACTTT
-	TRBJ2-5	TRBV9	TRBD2	CASSQVGGEQYF	TGTGCCAGCAGCCAAGTTGGGGGGGAGCAGTACTTC
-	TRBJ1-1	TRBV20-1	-	CSARGPGGDF	TGCAGTGCTAGAGGCCCAGGCGGGGACTTT
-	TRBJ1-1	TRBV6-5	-	CASSYATGNPEAFF	TGTGCCAGCAGTTACGCCACAGGGAACCCTGAAGCTTTCTTT
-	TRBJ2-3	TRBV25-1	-	CASSESPSGVTDTQYF	TGTGCCAGCAGTGAATCTCCTTCGGGGGTGACAGATACGCAGTATTTT
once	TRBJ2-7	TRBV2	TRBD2	CASRELAGGSYEQYF	TGTGCCAGCAGGGAGCTAGCGGGGGGCTCCTACGAGCAGTACTTC
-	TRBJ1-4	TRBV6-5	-	CASSPGGEKLFF	TGTGCCAGCAGCCCGGGGGGGGAAAAACTGTTTTTT
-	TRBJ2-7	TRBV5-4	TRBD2	CASSEGLALGEQYF	TGTGCCAGCAGCGAGGGACTAGCCCTGGGCGAGCAGTACTTC